This entry describes one T cell receptor (beta chain). Its target is unknown. The sample originates from a study of cytomegalovirus exposure and HLA in healthy donors. Background on the study: The approximately 680 first-cohort repertoires and the roughly 120 validation repertoires shared the same platform, a later analysis reported. General study findings and limits: TCR clusters originating in the first cohort tended to co-occur in the roughly 120 validation repertoires, according to a later analysis. The classifier was said to identify cytomegalovirus status with high specificity and sensitivity. There were some public TCRs occurring in many donors, but most TCR sequences were rare.

V lost 9 bases, J lost 7 bases, and 9 bases stayed unmatched. This CDR3 contains 14 residues. Germline V gives CDR1 SNHLY, CDR2 FYNNEI. The repertoire was sequenced with immunoSEQ multiplex PCR; TCRdb's copy has only in-frame clones and lacks some. The repertoire holds about 200,000 clones, roughly three quarters seen once, with about 1.2% in the top ten. Sequences were obtained from PBMCs. This sequence originates from a woman aged 30 to 39 in good health and CMV-seronegative. V gene TRBV2 combines with J gene TRBJ2-2, with TRBD1 matching over 9 bases. The CDR3 sequence is CASRGQGTNGELFF. In nucleotides, the CDR3 is TGTGCCAGTAGAGGACAGGGGACGAACGGGGAGCTGTTTTTT.